This is a list of T cell receptor beta chains from one sample in a study of T cell responses to AZD1222 COVID-19 vaccine. Generated by immunoSEQ multiplex PCR, the TCRdb table keeps only in-frame clones and is missing some. The sample has about 120,000 clones; roughly 90% are singletons. The sequencing used peripheral blood, collected on day 0 of AZD1222 vaccination. The source is an adult in good health. CDR3s include the opening cysteine and the closing phenylalanine or tryptophan.

V: TRBV5-8; J: TRBJ2-7; CDR3: CASSARGLGFSYEQYF
V: TRBV28; J: TRBJ1-2; CDR3: CASSFLTGNGYTF
V: TRBV6-5; J: TRBJ1-6; CDR3: CASSRLGDSPLHF
V: TRBV28; J: TRBJ2-5; CDR3: CASSFVRGRGEETQYF
V: TRBV25-1; J: TRBJ2-7; CDR3: CASSVLSGTGFYEQYF
V: TRBV5-8; J: TRBJ1-1; CDR3: CASSLAAPGAREQGAFF
V: TRBV29-1; J: TRBJ1-1; CDR3: CSVRPRTANTEAFF
V: TRBV7-8; J: TRBJ2-1; CDR3: CASSLRRTINEQFF
V: TRBV14; J: TRBJ1-2; CDR3: CASSQVPRTAYGYTF
V: TRBV4-1; J: TRBJ2-7; CDR3: CASSQDSGGEQYF
V: TRBV4-1; J: TRBJ2-2; CDR3: CASSQVVGAATGELFF
V: TRBV28; J: TRBJ1-2; CDR3: CASLSEPSNYGYTF
V: TRBV20-1; J: TRBJ1-2; CDR3: CSAGAAYGYTF
V: TRBV6-5; J: TRBJ2-2; CDR3: CASSLQGTGELFF
V: TRBV28; J: TRBJ2-2; CDR3: CASSWGFTNTGELFF
V: TRBV27; J: TRBJ2-7; CDR3: CASSLLASTYEQYF
V: TRBV28; J: TRBJ1-2; CDR3: CASSKGQPSGYTF
V: TRBV27; J: TRBJ1-1; CDR3: CASSRGTANTEAFF
V: TRBV7-2; J: TRBJ2-3; CDR3: CASSRGVGSGDTQYF
V: TRBV27; J: TRBJ1-2; CDR3: CASSFQRDYGYTF
V: TRBV4-3; J: TRBJ1-3; CDR3: CASSQDFWQGGNTIYF
V: TRBV7-2; J: TRBJ1-2; CDR3: CASSSYRVPNYGYTF
V: TRBV7-9; J: TRBJ2-1; CDR3: CASSLAVSYNEQFF
V: TRBV11-3; J: TRBJ2-4; CDR3: CASSSRQDKNIQYF
V: TRBV19; J: TRBJ1-2; CDR3: CASSWTGDGYTF
V: TRBV10-3; J: TRBJ1-3; CDR3: CAISESPGRSSGNTIYF